This TCR beta chain was captured by sequencing in a study of T cells in Graves' hyperthyroidism and ophthalmopathy. Study results and limitations: Model predictions of ophthalmopathy came a median roughly 6.4 months before onset.

The CDR3 contains 15 residues. The germline V gene encodes CDR1 MNHEY and CDR2 SVGAGI. V was pared by 1 base and J by 1 base, with 10 bases between. TCR beta CDR3 regions were amplified from RNA. HTBI primers were employed in a first-round RT-PCR of the TCR CDR3. Each CDR3 protein is one row after TCRdb ran MiXCR on the multiplex PCR reads. Among a few hundred thousand distinct CDR3 sequences listed, approximately 15% were seen once. This clonotype was recorded a few times. Its target is not known. The chain links TRBV6-5 to TRBJ1-1; no definite D call. This receptor was obtained from a woman between 18 and 29 years old with Graves' hyperthyroidism. Sample: blood. Here the CDR3 DNA reads TGTGCCAGCAGTTACTTTCCCCCGGGGAACACTGAAGCTTTCTTT. It is translated as CASSYFPPGNTEAFF.